These 30 T cell receptor beta chains were sequenced from one sample in a study of T cell clonotyping in hematopoietic cell transplantation. TCRdb's table, derived via immunoSEQ multiplex PCR, lists solely in-frame clones and lacks some. The repertoire consists of 25,000 to 35,000 clones, with around 70% occurring once and the leading ten covering 5% to 6.5%. Noted time point: recipient sample about 28 days before transplant, after cytoreduction. Sample: peripheral blood mononuclear cells, taken before stem cell transplant. The receptor set was obtained from a man aged 45-65 years with myelodysplastic syndrome. Some clones in this sample may be carry-over from other donors' samples.

This clone was seen a few times. The gene calls are TRBV7-2 and TRBJ2-5, with 11 positions matching TRBD2. CDR1 is SGHTA, CDR2 FQGNSA, per germline. The CDR3 is 16 residues long. V was pared by 4 bases and J by 5 bases, with 9 bases of the junction left unmatched. The CDR3 DNA reads TGTGCCAGCAGCTCGGACGGACTAGCGGGTATGGAGACCCAGTACTTC. Protein: CASSSDGLAGMETQYF.

The chain combines TRBV5-1 with TRBJ2-5; possible D gene TRBD1, 5 bases. This CDR3 contains 15 residues. The germline gives CDR1 SGHRS, CDR2 YFSETQ. V lost 0 bases to trimming and J lost 4 bases, with 13 bases between them. CDR3 nucleotide sequence: TGCGCCAGCAGCTTGGGACAGTCCGGCCGAGAGACCCAGTACTTC. Encoded protein: CASSLGQSGRETQYF.

The V and J genes are TRBV7-6 and TRBJ1-4, with 7 bases fitting TRBD1. The J segment lost 7 bases and the V segment lost 2 bases, leaving 13 bases of the junction unmatched. The CDR3 consists of 17 residues. From germline, CDR1 is SGHVS and CDR2 FNYEAQ. The CDR3 DNA is TGTGCCAGCAGCTTACTCGTGAGTGGTGACAGGGCTGAAAAACTGTTTTTT. It is translated as CASSLLVSGDRAEKLFF.

This clone turned up a few times. The genes are TRBV28 and TRBJ1-1; a weak D match, TRBD1 (6 bases). Deletions cut 2 bases from V and 5 bases from J, with 15 bases between. Germline lookup yields CDR1 MDHEN and CDR2 SYDVKM. CDR3 size: 15 residues. CDR3 sequence: CASSLDRGLGTEAFF. The CDR3, as DNA: TGTGCCAGCAGTTTAGATCGGGGGCTTGGAACTGAAGCTTTCTTT.

V is TRBV25-1 and J is TRBJ2-2; 8 nucleotides line up with TRBD1. The CDR3 length is 16 residues. Germline V lookup: CDR1 MGHDK, CDR2 SYGVNS. The V and J ends lost 3 bases and 4 bases, in that order; junction bases with no gene match: 7. The CDR3 region is CASSDTGQGITGELFF. The CDR3 DNA is TGTGCCAGCAGTGACACCGGACAGGGTATCACCGGGGAGCTGTTTTTT.

The V gene is TRBV30, the J gene TRBJ1-3; 7 positions match TRBD1. This CDR3 comprises 14 residues. Germline trimming cut 6 bases from V and 0 bases from J; bases unmatched to any gene: 5. Germline assignment: CDR1 GTSNPN and CDR2 SVGIG (reference sequence). CDR3 sequence: CACRQGNSGNTIYF. The CDR3 DNA reads as TGTGCCTGTAGACAGGGAAACTCTGGAAACACCATATATTTT.

This chain uses TRBV10-2 with TRBJ2-7; 14 positions agree with TRBD2. J gave up 3 bases and V 7 bases, and 11 bases lay outside the gene matches. CDR3 length equals 17 residues. CDR1 is WSHSY and CDR2 is SAAADI in the germline V gene. The CDR3 sequence: CASTETSGRAGYYEQYF. As DNA, the CDR3 is TGCGCCAGCACCGAGACTAGCGGGAGGGCCGGGTACTACGAGCAGTACTTC.

This chain joins TRBV4-1 and TRBJ2-7; 9 nucleotides align to TRBD2. Germline loops: CDR1 MGHRA, CDR2 YSYEKL. J gave up 4 bases and V 5 bases, and 6 bases lay outside the gene matches. CDR3 length: 14 residues. CDR3 sequence reads: CASSSGLAEYEQYF. CDR3 bases: TGCGCCAGCAGCTCGGGACTAGCTGAATACGAGCAGTACTTC.

V and J are TRBV2 and TRBJ1-1; maybe TRBD1 (5 bases). CDR1 SNHLY and CDR2 FYNNEI come from the germline V gene. The CDR3 has 14 amino acids. Between the trimmed V and J ends, which lost 3 bases and 5 bases, there was a span of 13 bases. Here the CDR3 reads CASSDTRGGTEAFF. CDR3 DNA: TGTGCCAGCAGTGACACTAGGGGAGGTACTGAAGCTTTCTTT.

The chain employs TRBV6-5 and TRBJ1-5; TRBD1 aligns across 8 bases. This CDR3 is built from 15 residues. With V trimmed by 4 bases and J by 6 bases, 8 bases remained unmatched. Germline V lookup: CDR1 MNHEY, CDR2 SVGAGI. Here the CDR3 DNA reads TGTGCCAGCAGTTCGACAGGGGTGTGGAGTCAGCCCCAGCATTTT. This codes for CASSSTGVWSQPQHF.

The chain joins TRBV6-5 to TRBJ2-1; 8 nucleotides align to TRBD2. With 5 bases clipped from V and 9 bases from J, the junction kept 6 bases outside the gene matches. Germline-derived CDR1 and CDR2 are MNHEY and SVGAGI. CDR3 length equals 13 residues. CDR3 in DNA: TGTGCCAGCAGTACCACGGGGGGGTCTGAGCAGTTCTTC. Its translation is CASSTTGGSEQFF.

The CDR3 nucleotides are TGTGCCAGCAGCCAAGACAGCATGAGCAATCAGCCCCAGCATTTT. Amino acids: CASSQDSMSNQPQHF. The gene calls are TRBV4-2 and TRBJ1-5; D uncertain. This CDR3 contains 15 residues. Germline V gene lookup returns CDR1 LGHNA and CDR2 YNFKEQ. V was cut by 0 bases and J by 1 base, with 7 bases left in between.

This clone turned up a few times. CDR3 region: CASNWQLNTEAFF. The CDR3 DNA sequence: TGTGCCAGCAATTGGCAGCTAAACACTGAAGCTTTCTTT. This chain uses TRBV6-1 with TRBJ1-1; no clear D gene. V was trimmed by 7 bases and J by 2 bases, leaving 11 bases between them. The CDR3 sequence is 13 residues long. Germline loops: CDR1 MNHNS, CDR2 SASEGT.

V and J are TRBV28 and TRBJ1-4; TRBD1 agrees at 7 bases. The CDR3 runs 14 residues. Germline V gene lookup returns CDR1 MDHEN and CDR2 SYDVKM. V gave up 4 bases and J gave up 8 bases; unmatched junction bases: 7. In nucleotides, the CDR3 is TGTGCCAGCAGTTGGGACAGACAAACGGAAAAACTGTTTTTT. Residues: CASSWDRQTEKLFF.

This chain connects TRBV5-6 to TRBJ2-2; perhaps TRBD1 as D (6 bases). V dropped 3 bases and J dropped 1 base, with 13 bases sitting between them. The length of the CDR3 is 16 residues. The V gene's germline CDR1 is SGHDT and CDR2 YYEEEE. This CDR3 is CASSSLRDKNTGELFF. The CDR3 DNA is TGTGCCAGCAGCTCCCTCCGGGACAAGAACACCGGGGAGCTGTTTTTT. Using reference TRBV5-6 and TRBJ2-2 for the parts outside the CDR3, the full variable domain is DAGVTQSPTHLIKTRGQQVTLRCSPKSGHDTVSWYQQALGQGPQFIFQYYEEEERQRGNFPDRFSGHQFPNYSSELNVNALLLGDSALYLCASSSLRDKNTGELFFGEGSRLTVL.

The genes are TRBV30 and TRBJ1-3; D ambiguous. This CDR3 is 13 amino acids long. V dropped 2 bases and J dropped 3 bases, with 8 bases sitting between them. Germline V CDR1 and CDR2: GTSNPN, SVGIG (reference sequence). The CDR3 DNA is TGTGCCTGGAGTCCCCACGTTGGAAACACCATATATTTT. Translating it yields CAWSPHVGNTIYF.

This chain joins TRBV7-9 and TRBJ1-5, with 7 bases matching TRBD1. Trimming cost V 4 bases and J 0 bases; bases outside gene matches: 3. Germline CDR1 reads SEHNR; CDR2 reads FQNEAQ (reference sequence). The CDR3 runs 15 residues. Here the CDR3 reads CASSSGTDSNQPQHF. CDR3 coding DNA: TGTGCCAGCAGCTCCGGGACAGATAGCAATCAGCCCCAGCATTTT.

This clone was observed a handful of times. J is TRBJ2-2 and V is TRBV5-4; tentatively, D is TRBD1 (6 bases). Looked up from germline, CDR1 is SGHNT and CDR2 is YYREEE (reference sequence). V was cut by 4 bases and J by 3 bases, with 16 bases left in between. The CDR3 consists of 16 residues. For the CDR3, the DNA is TGTGCCAGCAGCCCGATACAGGGCGGGTACACCGGGGAGCTGTTTTTT. Residues: CASSPIQGGYTGELFF.

The V call is TRBV28, the J call TRBJ2-3; possibly TRBD2 for D (6 bases). The CDR3 has 15 residues. Deletions cut 1 base from V and 4 bases from J, with 12 bases between. Germline V lookup: CDR1 MDHEN, CDR2 SYDVKM. This CDR3 reads CASSLSPRRADTQYF. The CDR3 region has the DNA TGTGCCAGCAGTTTATCCCCGCGGAGGGCAGATACGCAGTATTTT.

The chain combines TRBV5-6 with TRBJ2-5; D not resolved. The CDR3 runs to 13 residues. The V and J ends lost 4 bases and 5 bases respectively, with 12 bases between them. From germline, CDR1 is SGHDT and CDR2 YYEEEE. The CDR3: CASSPRVGETQYF. The DNA for the CDR3 is TGTGCCAGCAGCCCAAGGGTGGGGGAGACCCAGTACTTC.

V gene TRBV4-1 combines with J gene TRBJ2-7; TRBD1 aligns across 10 bases. Per the germline V gene, CDR1 is MGHRA and CDR2 is YSYEKL. The CDR3 sequence is 16 residues long. V was clipped by 3 bases and J by 0 bases; unmatched bases: 5. The CDR3, as DNA: TGCGCCAGCAGCCACCCCCGACAGGGGGCCTCCTACGAGCAGTACTTC. This gives the protein CASSHPRQGASYEQYF.

V is TRBV11-3 and J is TRBJ2-7, with TRBD1 matching 9 bases. Trimming took 5 bases from V and 0 from J; bases not matched to a gene: 5. This CDR3 region has 15 residues. Germline lookup yields CDR1 SGHNT and CDR2 YENEEA. This CDR3 reads CASSLRDRDSYEQYF. The CDR3 bases are TGTGCCAGCAGCCTCAGGGACAGGGACTCCTACGAGCAGTACTTC. Combining the CDR3 with reference TRBV11-3 and TRBJ2-7 gives the whole variable domain EAGVVQSPRYKIIEKKQPVAFWCNPISGHNTLYWYLQNLGQGPELLIRYENEEAVDDSQLPKDRFSAERLKGVDSTLKIQPAELGDSAVYLCASSLRDRDSYEQYFGPGTRLTVT.

The chain has TRBV28 and TRBJ2-7; 7 nucleotides align to TRBD1. J lost 0 bases, V lost 10 bases, and 15 bases had no gene match. Germline CDR1 is MDHEN and CDR2 is SYDVKM. The CDR3 has 16 amino acids. In DNA form, the CDR3 reads TGTGCCACCGCCGGGGAGACAGGGCTACCCTCCTACGAGCAGTACTTC. Protein sequence: CATAGETGLPSYEQYF.

CDR3 amino acids: CASSSRGTGELFF. In DNA form, the CDR3 reads TGTGCCAGCAGTAGTCGGGGAACCGGGGAGCTGTTTTTT. V usage is TRBV6-5 and J usage is TRBJ2-2; a weak D match, TRBD2 (5 bases). Germline V CDR1 and CDR2: MNHEY, SVGAGI. This CDR3 is built from 13 residues. With 5 bases removed from V and 5 bases from J, the gap between germline ends came to 9 bases.

The rearrangement joins TRBV28 to TRBJ1-3; no definite D call. The ends were cut back, 5 bases at V and 4 bases at J, with 15 bases in the middle. CDR3 size: 15 residues. Germline V gene sequence: CDR1 MDHEN, CDR2 SYDVKM. The CDR3 nucleotides read TGTGCCAGCAGTCCCCTCGGAGCGGGGGGAAACACCATATATTTT. This encodes CASSPLGAGGNTIYF.

J is TRBJ1-3 and V is TRBV6-6; 10 bases fit TRBD1. The CDR3 contains 16 residues. Germline assignment: CDR1 MNHNY and CDR2 SVGAGI (reference sequence). The V segment lost 5 bases and the J segment 0 bases; nucleotides outside the gene matches: 4. Written as DNA, the CDR3 is TGTGCCAGCAGTGCCGGGACAGGGGACTCTGGAAACACCATATATTTT. Residues: CASSAGTGDSGNTIYF.

The chain employs TRBV5-6 and TRBJ2-3; D remains ambiguous. Germline V gene lookup returns CDR1 SGHDT and CDR2 YYEEEE. Trimming removed 3 bases at V and 5 bases at J, with 16 bases between. The CDR3 is 15 amino acids. The CDR3 bases are TGTGCCAGCAGCTATTCCGGCTTAGCTGAAGATACGCAGTATTTT. This sequence encodes CASSYSGLAEDTQYF.

V and J are TRBV19 and TRBJ2-7, with 7 bases matching TRBD1. V shed 5 bases, J shed 5 bases, and the junction held 12 bases outside the gene matches. The CDR3 is made up of 15 amino acids. Germline V gene data show CDR1 as LNHDA and CDR2 as SQIVND (reference sequence). This CDR3 is CASSQMTGYINEQYF. CDR3 nucleotide sequence: TGTGCCAGTAGTCAAATGACAGGGTATATCAACGAGCAGTACTTC.

This chain links TRBV28 with TRBJ1-1; no clear D. The CDR3 covers 11 residues. The V gene lost 6 bases and the J gene lost 1 base, with 3 bases spanning the gap. Germline CDR1 reads MDHEN; CDR2 reads SYDVKM. In DNA form, the CDR3 reads TGTGCCAGCAGGTGGAACACTGAAGCTTTCTTT. This sequence encodes CASRWNTEAFF.

The V call is TRBV6-5, the J call TRBJ1-5, with TRBD1 matching over 8 bases. V shed 5 bases, J shed 7 bases, and the junction held 7 bases outside the gene matches. This CDR3 has 14 residues. CDR1 and CDR2 (germline): MNHEY, SVGAGI. This CDR3 reads CASSVDRDGQPQHF. The CDR3 DNA sequence: TGTGCCAGCAGTGTGGACAGGGATGGGCAGCCCCAGCATTTT.